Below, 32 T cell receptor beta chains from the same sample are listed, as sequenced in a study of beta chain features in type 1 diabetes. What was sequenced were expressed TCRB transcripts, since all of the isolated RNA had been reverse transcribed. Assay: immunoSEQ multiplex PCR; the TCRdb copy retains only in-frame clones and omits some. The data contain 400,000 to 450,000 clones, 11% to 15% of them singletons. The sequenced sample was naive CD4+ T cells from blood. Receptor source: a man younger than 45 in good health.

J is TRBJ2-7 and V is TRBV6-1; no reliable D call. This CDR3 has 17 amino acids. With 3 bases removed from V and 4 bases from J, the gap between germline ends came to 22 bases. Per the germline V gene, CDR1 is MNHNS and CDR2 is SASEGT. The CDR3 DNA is TGTGCCAGCAGTGAGCCTCGGGCTATAGGGCCCCCTTACGAGCAGTACTTC. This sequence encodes CASSEPRAIGPPYEQYF.

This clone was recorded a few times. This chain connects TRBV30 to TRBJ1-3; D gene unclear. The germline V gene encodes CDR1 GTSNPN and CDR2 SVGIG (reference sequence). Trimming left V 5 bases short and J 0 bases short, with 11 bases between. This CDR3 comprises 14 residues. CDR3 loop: CAWSRRASGNTIYF. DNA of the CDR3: TGTGCCTGGTCTCGGAGGGCCTCTGGAAACACCATATATTTT.

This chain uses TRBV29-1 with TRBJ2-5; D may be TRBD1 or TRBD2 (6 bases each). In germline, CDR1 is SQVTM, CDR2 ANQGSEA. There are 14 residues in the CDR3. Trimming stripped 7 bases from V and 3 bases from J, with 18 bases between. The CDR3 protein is CSAGAVGWKETQYF. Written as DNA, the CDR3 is TGCAGCGCGGGGGCAGTTGGGTGGAAAGAGACCCAGTACTTC.

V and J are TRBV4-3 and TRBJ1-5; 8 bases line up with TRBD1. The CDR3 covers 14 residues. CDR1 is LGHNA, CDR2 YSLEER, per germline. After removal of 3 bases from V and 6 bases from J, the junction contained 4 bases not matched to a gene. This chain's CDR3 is CASSQITGGQPQHF. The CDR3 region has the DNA TGCGCCAGCAGCCAGATAACAGGGGGTCAGCCCCAGCATTTT.

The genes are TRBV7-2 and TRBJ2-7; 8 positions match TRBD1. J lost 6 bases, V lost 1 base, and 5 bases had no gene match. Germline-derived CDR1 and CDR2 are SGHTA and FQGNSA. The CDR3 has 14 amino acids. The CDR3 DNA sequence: TGTGCCAGCAGCTTAGGACAGGGGATTTCCGAGCAGTACGTC. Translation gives CASSLGQGISEQYV.

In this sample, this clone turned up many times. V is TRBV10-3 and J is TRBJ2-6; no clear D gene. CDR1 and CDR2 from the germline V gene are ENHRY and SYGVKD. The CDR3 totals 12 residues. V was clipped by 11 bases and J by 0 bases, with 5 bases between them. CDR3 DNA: TGTGCCGTAAGCTCTGGGGCCAACGTCCTGACTTTC. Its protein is CAVSSGANVLTF.

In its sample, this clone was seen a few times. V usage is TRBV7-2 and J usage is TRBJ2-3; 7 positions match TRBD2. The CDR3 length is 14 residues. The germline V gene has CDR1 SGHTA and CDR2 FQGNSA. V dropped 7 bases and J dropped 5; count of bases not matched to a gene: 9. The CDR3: CASITRRGVDTQYF. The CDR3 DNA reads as TGTGCCAGCATCACACGCCGGGGGGTAGATACGCAGTATTTT.

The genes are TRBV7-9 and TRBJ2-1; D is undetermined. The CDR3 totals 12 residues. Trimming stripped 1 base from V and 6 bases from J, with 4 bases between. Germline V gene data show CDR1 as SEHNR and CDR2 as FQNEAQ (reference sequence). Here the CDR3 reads CASSLVANEQFF. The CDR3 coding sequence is TGTGCCAGCAGCTTAGTCGCCAATGAGCAGTTCTTC. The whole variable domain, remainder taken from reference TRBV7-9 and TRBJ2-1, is DTGVSQNPRHKITKRGQNVTFRCDPISEHNRLYWYRQTLGQGPEFLTYFQNEAQLEKSRLLSDRFSAERPKGSFSTLEIQRTEQGDSAMYLCASSLVANEQFFGPGTRLTVL.

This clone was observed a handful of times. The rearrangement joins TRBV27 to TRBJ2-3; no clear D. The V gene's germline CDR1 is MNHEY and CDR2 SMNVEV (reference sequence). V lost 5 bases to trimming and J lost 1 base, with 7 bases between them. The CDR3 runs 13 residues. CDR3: CASSLGRTDTQYF. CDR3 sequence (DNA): TGTGCCAGCAGTCTCGGACGCACAGATACGCAGTATTTT.

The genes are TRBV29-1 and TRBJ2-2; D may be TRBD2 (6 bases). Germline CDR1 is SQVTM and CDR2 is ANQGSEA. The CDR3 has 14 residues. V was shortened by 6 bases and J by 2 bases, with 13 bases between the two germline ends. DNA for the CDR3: TGCAGCGTCCGGTCGGGGGTTAACACCGGGGAGCTGTTTTTT. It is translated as CSVRSGVNTGELFF.

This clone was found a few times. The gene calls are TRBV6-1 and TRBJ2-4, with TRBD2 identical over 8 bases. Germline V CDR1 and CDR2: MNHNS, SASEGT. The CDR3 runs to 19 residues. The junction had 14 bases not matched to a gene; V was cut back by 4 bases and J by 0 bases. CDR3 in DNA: TGTGCCAGCAGTGTAACGAGCGGGGGCCAAATCCTAGCCAAAAACATTCAGTACTTC. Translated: CASSVTSGGQILAKNIQYF.

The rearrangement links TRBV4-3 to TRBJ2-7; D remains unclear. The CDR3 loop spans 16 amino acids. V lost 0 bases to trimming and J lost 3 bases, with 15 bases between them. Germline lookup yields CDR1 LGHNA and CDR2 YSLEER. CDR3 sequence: CASSQDYADTIYEQYF. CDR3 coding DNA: TGCGCCAGCAGCCAAGACTACGCAGACACAATCTACGAGCAGTACTTC.

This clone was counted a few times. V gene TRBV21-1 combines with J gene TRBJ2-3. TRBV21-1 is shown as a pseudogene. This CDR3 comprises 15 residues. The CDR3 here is CASSILGNTLDTQYF. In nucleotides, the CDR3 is TGTGCCAGCAGCATTTTAGGAAACACTTTGGATACGCAGTATTTT.

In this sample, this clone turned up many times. CDR3 DNA sequence: TGTGCCAGCAGTCCATCCAGGGGGCCTCACGAGACCCAGTACTTC. It encodes CASSPSRGPHETQYF. V is TRBV7-9 and J is TRBJ2-5; 8 nucleotides match TRBD1. The ends lost 6 bases at V and 5 bases at J; junction bases unmatched: 11. From germline, CDR1 is SEHNR and CDR2 FQNEAQ (reference sequence). The CDR3 spans 15 residues.

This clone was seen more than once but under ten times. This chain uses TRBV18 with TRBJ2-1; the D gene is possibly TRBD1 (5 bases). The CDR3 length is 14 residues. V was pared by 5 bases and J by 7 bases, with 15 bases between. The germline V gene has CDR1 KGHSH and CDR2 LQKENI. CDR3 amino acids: CASSAGQGGNEQFF. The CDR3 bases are TGTGCCAGCTCAGCCGGTCAGGGTGGGAATGAGCAGTTCTTC.

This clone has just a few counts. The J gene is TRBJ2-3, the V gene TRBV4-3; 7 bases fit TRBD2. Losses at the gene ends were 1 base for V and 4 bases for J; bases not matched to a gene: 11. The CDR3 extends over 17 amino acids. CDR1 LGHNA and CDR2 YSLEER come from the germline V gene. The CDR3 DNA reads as TGCGCCAGCAGCCAAGGAGGGAGGGCGCATGGCGCAGATACGCAGTATTTT. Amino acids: CASSQGGRAHGADTQYF.

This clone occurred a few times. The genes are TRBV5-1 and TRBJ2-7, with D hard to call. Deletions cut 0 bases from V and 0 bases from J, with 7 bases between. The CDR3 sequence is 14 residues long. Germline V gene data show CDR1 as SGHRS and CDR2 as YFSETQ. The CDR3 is CASSLEVGSYEQYF. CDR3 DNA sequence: TGCGCCAGCAGCTTGGAGGTTGGCTCCTACGAGCAGTACTTC.

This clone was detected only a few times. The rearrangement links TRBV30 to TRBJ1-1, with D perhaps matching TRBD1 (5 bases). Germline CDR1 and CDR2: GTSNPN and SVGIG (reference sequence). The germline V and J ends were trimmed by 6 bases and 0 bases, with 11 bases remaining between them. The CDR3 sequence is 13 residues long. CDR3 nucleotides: TGTGCCTGCCAGACAGCCATGAACACTGAAGCTTTCTTT. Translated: CACQTAMNTEAFF.

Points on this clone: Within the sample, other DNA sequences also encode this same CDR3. CDR3 sequence reads: CASSGTGTGNEKLFF. CDR3 nucleotides: TGTGCCAGCAGCGGGACCGGGACAGGGAATGAAAAACTGTTTTTT. The V gene is TRBV9, the J gene TRBJ1-4; 9 bases fit TRBD1. The CDR3 is 15 amino acids. V lost 3 bases, J lost 5 bases, and 5 bases stayed unmatched. Germline CDR1 reads SGDLS; CDR2 reads YYNGEE.

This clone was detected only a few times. CDR3 coding DNA: TGCGCCAGCAGCCAGGGACAGGCAGGAACACGTGGAAATGAGCAGTTCTTC. It is translated as CASSQGQAGTRGNEQFF. V gene TRBV4-1 combines with J gene TRBJ2-1; 8 nucleotides agree with TRBD1. The CDR3 totals 17 residues. The V and J ends lost 3 bases and 7 bases, in that order; junction bases with no gene match: 14. The germline V gene has CDR1 MGHRA and CDR2 YSYEKL.

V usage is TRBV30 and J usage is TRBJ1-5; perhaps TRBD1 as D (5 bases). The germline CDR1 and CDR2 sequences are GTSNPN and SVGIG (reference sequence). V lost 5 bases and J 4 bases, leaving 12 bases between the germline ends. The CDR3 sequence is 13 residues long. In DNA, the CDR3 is TGTGCCTGGGCGGGCGGGGGAAATCAGCCCCAGCATTTT. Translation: CAWAGGGNQPQHF.

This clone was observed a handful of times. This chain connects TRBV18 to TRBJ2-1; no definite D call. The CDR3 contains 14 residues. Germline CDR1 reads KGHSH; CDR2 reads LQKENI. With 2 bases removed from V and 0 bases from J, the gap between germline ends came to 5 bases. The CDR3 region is CASSPKSSYNEQFF. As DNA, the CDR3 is TGTGCCAGCTCACCAAAGAGCTCCTACAATGAGCAGTTCTTC. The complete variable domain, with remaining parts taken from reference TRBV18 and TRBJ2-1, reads NAGVMQNPRHLVRRRGQEARLRCSPMKGHSHVYWYRQLPEEGLKFMVYLQKENIIDESGMPKERFSAEFPKEGPSILRIQQVVRGDSAAYFCASSPKSSYNEQFFGPGTRLTVL.

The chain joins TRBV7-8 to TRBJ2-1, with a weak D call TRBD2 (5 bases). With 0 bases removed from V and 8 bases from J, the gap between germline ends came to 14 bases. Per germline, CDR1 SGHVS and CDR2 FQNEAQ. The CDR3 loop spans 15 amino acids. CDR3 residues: CASSLAGASPYEQFF. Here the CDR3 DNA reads TGTGCCAGCAGCTTAGCGGGAGCGAGTCCGTATGAGCAGTTCTTC.

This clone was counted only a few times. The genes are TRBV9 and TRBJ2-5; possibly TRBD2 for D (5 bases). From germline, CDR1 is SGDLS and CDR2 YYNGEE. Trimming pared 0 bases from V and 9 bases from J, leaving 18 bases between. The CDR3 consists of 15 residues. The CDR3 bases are TGTGCCAGCAGCGTAGACCCCAAGACACCCGGGGCCCAGTACTTC. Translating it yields CASSVDPKTPGAQYF.

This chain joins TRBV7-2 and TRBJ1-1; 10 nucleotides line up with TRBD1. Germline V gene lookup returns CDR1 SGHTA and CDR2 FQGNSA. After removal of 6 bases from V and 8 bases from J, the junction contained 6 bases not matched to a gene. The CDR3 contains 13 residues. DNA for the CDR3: TGTGCCAGCAGTTTCCGGGACAGGGGAGAAGCTTTCTTT. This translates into CASSFRDRGEAFF.

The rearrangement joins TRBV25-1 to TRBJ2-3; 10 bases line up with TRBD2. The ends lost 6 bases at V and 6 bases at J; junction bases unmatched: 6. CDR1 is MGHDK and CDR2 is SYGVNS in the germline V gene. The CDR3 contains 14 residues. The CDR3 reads CASSVAGGSDTQYF. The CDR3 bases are TGTGCCAGCAGCGTAGCGGGAGGATCGGATACGCAGTATTTT.

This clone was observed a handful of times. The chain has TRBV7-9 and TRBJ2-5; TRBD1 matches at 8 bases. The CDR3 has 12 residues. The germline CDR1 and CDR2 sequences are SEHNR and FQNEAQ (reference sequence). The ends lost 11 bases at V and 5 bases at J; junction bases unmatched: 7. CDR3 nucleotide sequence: TGTGCCGGACAGGGTGGAACGGAGACCCAGTACTTC. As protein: CAGQGGTETQYF.

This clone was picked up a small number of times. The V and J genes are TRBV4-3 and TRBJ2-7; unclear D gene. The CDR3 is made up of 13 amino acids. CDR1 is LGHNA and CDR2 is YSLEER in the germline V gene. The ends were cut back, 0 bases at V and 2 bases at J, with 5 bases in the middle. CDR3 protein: CASSQDYAYEQYF. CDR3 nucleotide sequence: TGCGCCAGCAGCCAAGATTATGCCTACGAGCAGTACTTC.

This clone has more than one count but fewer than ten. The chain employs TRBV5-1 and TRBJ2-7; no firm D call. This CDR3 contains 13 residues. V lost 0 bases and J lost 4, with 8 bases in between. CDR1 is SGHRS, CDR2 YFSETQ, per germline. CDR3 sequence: CASSLGSEYEQYV. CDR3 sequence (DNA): TGCGCCAGCAGCTTGGGGTCCGAATACGAGCAGTACGTC.

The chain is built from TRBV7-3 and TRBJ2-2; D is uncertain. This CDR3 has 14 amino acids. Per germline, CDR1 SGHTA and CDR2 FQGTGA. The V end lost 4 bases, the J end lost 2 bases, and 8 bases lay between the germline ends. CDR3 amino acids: CASSYSPNTGELFF. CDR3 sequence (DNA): TGTGCCAGCAGCTATTCTCCAAACACCGGGGAGCTGTTTTTT. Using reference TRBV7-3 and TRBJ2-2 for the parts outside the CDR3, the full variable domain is GAGVSQTPSNKVTEKGKYVELRCDPISGHTALYWYRQSLGQGPEFLIYFQGTGAADDSGLPNDRFFAVRPEGSVSTLKIQRTERGDSAVYLCASSYSPNTGELFFGEGSRLTVL.

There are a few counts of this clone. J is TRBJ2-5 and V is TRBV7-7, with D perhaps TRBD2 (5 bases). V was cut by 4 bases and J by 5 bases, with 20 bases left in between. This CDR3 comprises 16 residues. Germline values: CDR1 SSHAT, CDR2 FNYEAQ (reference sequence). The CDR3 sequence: CASSYDRTGGGETQYF. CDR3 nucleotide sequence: TGTGCCAGCAGCTACGACCGGACGGGCGGCGGGGAGACCCAGTACTTC.

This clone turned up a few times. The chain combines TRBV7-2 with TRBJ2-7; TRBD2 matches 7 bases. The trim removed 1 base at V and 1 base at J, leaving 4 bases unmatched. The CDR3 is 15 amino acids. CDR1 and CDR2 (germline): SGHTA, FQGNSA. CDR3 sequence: CASSLGSSGSYEQYF. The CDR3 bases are TGTGCCAGCAGCTTAGGGTCTAGCGGTTCCTACGAGCAGTACTTC.